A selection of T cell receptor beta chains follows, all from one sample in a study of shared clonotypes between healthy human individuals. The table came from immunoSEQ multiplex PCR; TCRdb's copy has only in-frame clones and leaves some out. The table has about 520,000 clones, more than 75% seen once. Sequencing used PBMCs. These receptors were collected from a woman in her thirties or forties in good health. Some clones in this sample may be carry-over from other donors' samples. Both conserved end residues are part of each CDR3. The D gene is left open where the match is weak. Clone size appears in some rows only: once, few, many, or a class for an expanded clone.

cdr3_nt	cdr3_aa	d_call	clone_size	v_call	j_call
TGCGCCACCCAGGGACTAGCGGGAGGACAAGAGACCCAGTACTTC	CATQGLAGGQETQYF	TRBD2	few	TRBV5-1	TRBJ2-5
TGTGCCAGAAGCTGTCCCACGAGACGGTCCGAGCAGTACTTC	CARSCPTRRSEQYF	-	many	TRBV5-3	TRBJ2-7
TGTGCCAGCACCATGACAGCGGGAGGGCCTGTAGATGAGCAGTTCTTC	CASTMTAGGPVDEQFF	TRBD2	-	TRBV7-2	TRBJ2-1
TGTGCCAGCAGCCCCTCGGGGGGGTTGGTCGACTACACCTTC	CASSPSGGLVDYTF	-	-	TRBV6-6	TRBJ1-2
TGTGCCAGCAGCCTGGGGAGATTATTGCGGGAAAATACGCAGTATTTT	CASSLGRLLRENTQYF	-	many	TRBV7-9	TRBJ2-3
TGTGCCAGCAGCGTTGGGACAGGGGTGTACGAGCAGTACTTC	CASSVGTGVYEQYF	TRBD1	-	TRBV9	TRBJ2-7
TGTGCCAGCAGCTTAGCGGCGGGAGAAGGAGAGCAGTACTTC	CASSLAAGEGEQYF	TRBD2	-	TRBV7-2	TRBJ2-7
TGTGCCAGCAGCTTGGGACTCTACAATGAGCAGTTCTTC	CASSLGLYNEQFF	-	-	TRBV7-2	TRBJ2-1
TGTGCCAGCTCACCCAGGGCCTCTTCCGAAAAACTGTTTTTT	CASSPRASSEKLFF	-	-	TRBV18	TRBJ1-4
TGTGCCAGCAGTTCAGACGGAAACACCATATATTTT	CASSSDGNTIYF	-	-	TRBV6-1	TRBJ1-3
TGCGCCAGCAGCCGCCTCAACGACAGGCGAGCCTACAATGAGCAGTTCTTC	CASSRLNDRRAYNEQFF	-	-	TRBV4-3	TRBJ2-1
TGTGCCATCAGTAAAAGCGGGAGGGCCTACGAGCAGTACTTC	CAISKSGRAYEQYF	TRBD2	-	TRBV10-3	TRBJ2-7
TGTGCCAGCAGTAGGAGGCTTGGCTACACCTTC	CASSRRLGYTF	-	-	TRBV28	TRBJ1-2
TGCAGCGTTCCAAAAGACACTGGATGGACTTTTGGCTACACCTTC	CSVPKDTGWTFGYTF	-	-	TRBV29-1	TRBJ1-2
TGTGCCAGCAGCCCGGGACTAGCGGGAGGGCCGGGGAGCACAGATACGCAGTATTTT	CASSPGLAGGPGSTDTQYF	TRBD2	-	TRBV5-6	TRBJ2-3
TGTGCCAGCTCACCGACAGGGGGGATGCCTGAAACCGGGGAGCTGTTTTTT	CASSPTGGMPETGELFF	TRBD1	-	TRBV18	TRBJ2-2
TGTGCCACCAGCAGACAGGGACAATACAATGAGCAGTTCTTC	CATSRQGQYNEQFF	-	-	TRBV15	TRBJ2-1
TGTGCCAGCAGTTCCCAGGGGACGGAATCCTACGAGCAGTACTTC	CASSSQGTESYEQYF	-	-	TRBV28	TRBJ2-7
TGTGCCAGCAGTTTGGCGGGAGGGGCTAATTACAATGAGCAGTTCTTC	CASSLAGGANYNEQFF	TRBD2	-	TRBV28	TRBJ2-1
TGCGCCAGCAGCCGAGATAATGACGTCTACGAGCAGTACTTC	CASSRDNDVYEQYF	-	few	TRBV5-1	TRBJ2-7
TGCGCCAGCAGCCAGTCCCGGGACAGGGACGGCTACACCTTC	CASSQSRDRDGYTF	TRBD1	-	TRBV10-2	TRBJ1-2
TGCAGCGTTGAAGGGGTGGTTAGCGGGAGGGCCGGGGAGCGCTACGAGCAGTACTTC	CSVEGVVSGRAGERYEQYF	TRBD2	few	TRBV29-1	TRBJ2-7
TGTGCCAGCAGCGTAGACCCGGTACGATCACCCCTCCACTTT	CASSVDPVRSPLHF	-	-	TRBV9	TRBJ1-6
TGTGCCAGCAGCTTAGCGCTATCCGGGGGGCGAAGCGGGGAGCTGTTTTTT	CASSLALSGGRSGELFF	-	-	TRBV7-9	TRBJ2-2
TGTGCCAGCAGCATCTCATCACTGGCCTACGAGCAGTACTTC	CASSISSLAYEQYF	-	-	TRBV27	TRBJ2-7
TGCGCCAGCAGCTTGTGGGGGGCTCCCGGCACAGATACGCAGTATTTT	CASSLWGAPGTDTQYF	-	-	TRBV5-1	TRBJ2-3
TGTGCCAGCAGTTTAGTCGCTAGCTCTGGGGCCAACGTCCTGACTTTC	CASSLVASSGANVLTF	-	-	TRBV27	TRBJ2-6
TGTGCCAGCAGCCGAAGCGAGTCCTCCTCCTACGAGCAGTACTTC	CASSRSESSSYEQYF	-	few	TRBV4-2	TRBJ2-7
TGTGCCAGCAGTGAATATCGGAGGGAGCAGTACTTC	CASSEYRREQYF	-	-	TRBV6-1	TRBJ2-7
TGTGCCAGCAGTTACGCCCCAGTCGATGAGCAGTTCTTC	CASSYAPVDEQFF	-	-	TRBV28	TRBJ2-1
TGTGCCAGCAGTGTGGGGGATCAGCCCCAGCATTTT	CASSVGDQPQHF	-	-	TRBV6-1	TRBJ1-5
TGTGCCAGCAGTCGGCACTCTGGAAACACCATATATTTT	CASSRHSGNTIYF	-	-	TRBV6-5	TRBJ1-3
TGCGCCAGCAGCGACCGGGGGGCGCTTTATGGCTACACCTTC	CASSDRGALYGYTF	-	-	TRBV5-1	TRBJ1-2
TGTGCCAGCAGTTTACTAGCGGGAGGGCTTACCGGGGAGCTGTTTTTT	CASSLLAGGLTGELFF	TRBD2	many	TRBV27	TRBJ2-2
TGTGCCAGCAGTGATCTCGACCAATATAGCAATCAGCCCCAGCATTTT	CASSDLDQYSNQPQHF	-	-	TRBV2	TRBJ1-5
TGTGCCAGCAGTTCGGGGTTAGGGTCTGGAAACACCATATATTTT	CASSSGLGSGNTIYF	-	-	TRBV28	TRBJ1-3
TGTGCCAGCAGTTTGTGGGGGCGCGGGGAGACCCAGTACTTC	CASSLWGRGETQYF	-	-	TRBV27	TRBJ2-5
TGCGCCAGCAGCTTGGACGCGGGACAGGGGGCCGAGCAGTACTTC	CASSLDAGQGAEQYF	TRBD1	-	TRBV5-1	TRBJ2-7
TGTGCCACCTTCACCGGGGAGCTGTTTTTT	CATFTGELFF	-	-	TRBV27	TRBJ2-2
TGCGCCAGCAGCCAAGATGGCGCGGGAGGTGGCGCAGATACGCAGTATTTT	CASSQDGAGGGADTQYF	TRBD2	-	TRBV4-1	TRBJ2-3
TGCGCCAGCAGTGAGTCTGTCGGTACTTACAATGAGCAGTTCTTC	CASSESVGTYNEQFF	-	-	TRBV10-2	TRBJ2-1
TGTGCCAGCAGACCCCTGACAGGGGCAACGAACTCCTACGAGCAGTACTTC	CASRPLTGATNSYEQYF	TRBD1	once	TRBV27	TRBJ2-7
TGTGCCAGCAGCTTAGATTACAGGGGCTACACCTTC	CASSLDYRGYTF	-	-	TRBV7-9	TRBJ1-2